The 17 T cell receptor beta chains below come from one sample, sequenced in a study of patients and donors after allogeneic stem cell transplantation (TCRdb year 2020). Library prep was done by RT-PCR. The data were produced on a NextSeq 550. The public reads were run again by TCRdb, first through fastp at Q25 and then through MiXCR, and only productive beta chains were kept. Records with the same CDR3 protein are collapsed into one entry carrying the most frequent genes and DNA. The sample contains some 160,000 distinct CDR3 sequences, 24% of them found a single time. Together, the top ten hold roughly 25% of the sample. The sample taken for sequencing was blood, either unsorted or a sorted T cell fraction (not recorded which). The receptors were sampled from a human donor who was either an allogeneic HSCT recipient or a stem cell or donor lymphocyte infusion donor (not recorded which). It is not recorded whose cells these are; they may come from a transplant donor.

The chain couples TRBV27 to TRBJ2-7; a possible D gene is TRBD1 (6 bases). The CDR3 is 15 residues long. Looked up from germline, CDR1 is MNHEY and CDR2 is SMNVEV (reference sequence). V was trimmed by 5 bases and J by 0 bases, leaving 14 bases between them. The CDR3 here is CASSNQNRASYEQYF. The CDR3 DNA follows: TGTGCCAGCAGTAACCAAAACAGGGCCTCCTACGAGCAGTACTTC.

Only a few counts were recorded for this clonotype. The J gene is TRBJ2-1, the V gene TRBV21-1. TRBV21-1 is assigned pseudogene status. The CDR3 extends over 13 amino acids. CDR3 protein: CASIKGGYNEQFF. The CDR3 coding sequence is TGTGCCAGCATTAAAGGTGGTTACAATGAGCAGTTCTTC.

The chain recombines TRBV6-6 with TRBJ1-1; 7 bases are a match to TRBD1. This CDR3 region has 13 residues. CDR1 and CDR2 (germline): MNHNY, SVGAGI (reference sequence). J gave up 7 bases and V 5 bases, and 7 bases lay outside the gene matches. The CDR3 loop reads CASSQTGTSEAFF. Here the CDR3 DNA reads TGTGCCAGCAGTCAGACAGGGACGAGTGAAGCTTTCTTT.

This clonotype was seen ten or more times. V is TRBV5-1 and J is TRBJ1-2; D is unresolved. This CDR3 spans 13 amino acids. From germline, CDR1 is SGHRS and CDR2 YFSETQ. V was shortened by 0 bases and J by 2 bases, with 5 bases between the two germline ends. Here the CDR3 DNA reads TGCGCCAGCAGCTTGGAGGCAAACTATGGCTACACCTTC. Translation: CASSLEANYGYTF.

V and J are TRBV30 and TRBJ2-1; 8 bases fit TRBD2. This CDR3 is 17 amino acids long. V trimming: 1 base; J trimming: 0 bases; junction bases outside the gene matches: 8. The germline gives CDR1 GTSNPN, CDR2 SVGIG (reference sequence). This CDR3 is CAWSALAVPSSYNEQFF. Here the CDR3 DNA reads TGTGCCTGGAGTGCACTAGCGGTCCCTAGCTCCTACAATGAGCAGTTCTTC.

This clonotype was observed a few times. The chain has TRBV12-3 or TRBV12-4 and TRBJ1-2, with D tentatively TRBD1 (5 bases). Trimming took off 7 bases at V and 3 bases at J, with 12 bases between the two ends. The CDR3 is 13 amino acids. Here the CDR3 reads CASNKPGDYGYTF. For the CDR3, the DNA is TGTGCCAGCAATAAACCGGGGGACTATGGCTACACCTTC.

This clonotype was counted once. The J gene is TRBJ2-2, the V gene TRBV6-6; TRBD2 is a possible D gene (5 bases). Germline V CDR1 and CDR2: MNHNY, SVGAGI (reference sequence). The CDR3 loop spans 16 amino acids. V lost 6 bases to trimming and J lost 2 bases, with 16 bases between them. Here the CDR3 DNA reads TGTGCCAGCAGCGGCCGGGCTAGCCTCAACACCGGGGAGCTGTTTTTT. This sequence encodes CASSGRASLNTGELFF.

J is TRBJ2-5 and V is TRBV5-8; the match to TRBD2 covers 11 bases. Germline V gene lookup returns CDR1 SGHTS and CDR2 YDEGEE. The CDR3 is 16 residues long. The V segment lost 5 bases and the J segment 5 bases; nucleotides outside the gene matches: 11. The CDR3: CASRLFGSSGRETQYF. CDR3 DNA sequence: TGTGCCAGCAGACTCTTTGGGTCTAGCGGGAGGGAGACCCAGTACTTC.

The chain couples TRBV13 to TRBJ2-5, with D perhaps TRBD2 (6 bases). Germline-derived CDR1 and CDR2 are PRHDT and FYEKMQ (reference sequence). Trimming took 5 bases from V and 5 from J, leaving 12 bases between them. This CDR3 is 13 amino acids long. Here the CDR3 DNA reads TGTGCCAGCAGCCCCGGGACTGCGGAGACCCAGTACTTC. Translation: CASSPGTAETQYF. The full variable domain, rest sourced from reference TRBV13 and TRBJ2-5, is AAGVIQSPRHLIKEKRETATLKCYPIPRHDTVYWYQQGPGQDPQFLISFYEKMQSDKGSIPDRFSAQQFSDYHSELNMSSLELGDSALYFCASSPGTAETQYFGPGTRLLVL.

This clonotype was seen only a few times. This chain joins TRBV29-1 and TRBJ1-2; the D is unclear. CDR3 length: 14 amino acids. Per the germline V gene, CDR1 is SQVTM and CDR2 is ANQGSEA. V was cut by 3 bases and J by 5 bases, with 16 bases left in between. CDR3 in amino acids: CSVDDSAVGYGYTF. The CDR3 DNA follows: TGCAGCGTTGACGACTCGGCAGTAGGGTATGGCTACACCTTC.

The chain combines TRBV20-1 with TRBJ2-7; tentatively, D is TRBD1 (5 bases). V was cut by 4 bases and J by 2 bases, with 12 bases left in between. Germline CDR1 and CDR2: DFQATT and SNEGSKA (reference sequence). The CDR3 has 13 amino acids. Written as DNA, the CDR3 is TGCAGTGCTAAGTTGCAGGGCCCCTACGAGCAGTACTTC. It codes for CSAKLQGPYEQYF.

This clonotype was observed many times. The CDR3 nucleotides are TGTGCCAGCAGTTTACGCGGGAGAGACACAGATACGCAGTATTTT. Amino acid sequence: CASSLRGRDTDTQYF. The chain links TRBV12-3 or TRBV12-4 to TRBJ2-3; TRBD2 matches at 7 bases. Trimming removed 2 bases from V and 2 bases from J; junction bases left unmatched: 4. This CDR3 is built from 15 residues.

This clonotype was observed a handful of times. This chain joins TRBV12-3 or TRBV12-4 and TRBJ1-5; D might be TRBD1 (6 bases). The V end was cut by 7 bases, the J end by 6 bases, with 16 bases between. The CDR3 runs 14 residues. For the CDR3, the DNA is TGTGCCAGCACCGAAGGGGGACTGAGTCAGCCCCAGCATTTT. Amino acid sequence: CASTEGGLSQPQHF.

The chain has TRBV28 and TRBJ1-1; a possible D gene is TRBD1 (5 bases). The germline CDR1 and CDR2 sequences are MDHEN and SYDVKM. The V and J ends lost 5 bases and 0 bases respectively, with 22 bases between them. CDR3 length: 18 residues. CDR3 protein: CASSPMGLREPMNTEAFF. CDR3 bases: TGTGCCAGCAGTCCGATGGGGCTCAGGGAACCGATGAACACTGAAGCTTTCTTT.

This clonotype was counted only a few times. The rearrangement joins TRBV27 to TRBJ1-2; the match to TRBD1 covers 9 bases. The CDR3 totals 15 residues. V trimming: 5 bases; J trimming: 4 bases; junction bases outside the gene matches: 8. Germline loops: CDR1 MNHEY, CDR2 SMNVEV (reference sequence). The CDR3 DNA reads TGTGCCAGCAGTCCACAGGGGGCTCCTTTCTATGGCTACACCTTC. Translation: CASSPQGAPFYGYTF.

The rearrangement joins TRBV29-1 to TRBJ2-1; 12 bases match TRBD2. Trimming cost V 7 bases and J 5 bases; bases outside gene matches: 3. The CDR3 loop spans 13 amino acids. The germline V gene encodes CDR1 SQVTM and CDR2 ANQGSEA. The CDR3 DNA is TGCAGCGGGCGGACTAGCGGGAACAATGAGCAGTTCTTC. Translated: CSGRTSGNNEQFF.

This clonotype turned up a few times. The chain links TRBV20-1 to TRBJ1-1; D is possibly TRBD1 (5 bases). The germline gives CDR1 DFQATT, CDR2 SNEGSKA (reference sequence). The CDR3 is 15 residues long. V lost 0 bases and J lost 1, with 12 bases in between. The CDR3 DNA reads as TGCAGTGCTAGAGACCCGGCGGGGGGGAACACTGAAGCTTTCTTT. This sequence encodes CSARDPAGGNTEAFF.